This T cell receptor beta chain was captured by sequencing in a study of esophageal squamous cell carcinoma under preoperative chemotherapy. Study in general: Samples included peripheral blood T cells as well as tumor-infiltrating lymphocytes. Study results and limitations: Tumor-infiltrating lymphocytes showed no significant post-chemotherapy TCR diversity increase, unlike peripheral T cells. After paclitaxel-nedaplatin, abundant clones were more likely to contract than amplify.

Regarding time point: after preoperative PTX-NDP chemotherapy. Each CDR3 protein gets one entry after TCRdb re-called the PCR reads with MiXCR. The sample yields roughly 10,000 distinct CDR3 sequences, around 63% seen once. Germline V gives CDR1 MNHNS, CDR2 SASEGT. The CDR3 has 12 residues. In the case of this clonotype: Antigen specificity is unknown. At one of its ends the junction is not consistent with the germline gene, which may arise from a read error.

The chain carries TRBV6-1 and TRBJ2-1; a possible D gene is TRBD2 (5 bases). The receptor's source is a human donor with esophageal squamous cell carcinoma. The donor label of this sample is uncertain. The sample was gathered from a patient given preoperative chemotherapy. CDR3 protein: CASRTISKEQFF. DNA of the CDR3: TGTGCCAGCAGGACTATCTCCAAGGAGCAGTTCTTT.